This TCR beta chain is drawn from a study of shared clonotypes between healthy human individuals. Study-level background: CD4 naive and memory got three plates each, CD8 naive two, CD8 memory one.

The input for sorted-subset replicate PCRs was approximately 210 ng DNA, about 30,000 T cell genomes. Assay used: immunoSEQ multiplex PCR; TCRdb lists only in-frame clones, some missing. Among over 2 million clones listed, 85% to 95% were seen once. V gave up 6 bases and J gave up 5 bases; unmatched junction bases: 11. Germline values: CDR1 SGHTA, CDR2 FQGNSA. The CDR3 length is 15 residues. Points on this clone: Its specificity is unknown.

Study-level results: Naive CD4 clonotypes overlapped across a handful of donors at roughly 4.5%. Expectations were that clonotype sharing among donors would be affected by sequencing depth.

The sequencing input was naive CD4+ T cells sorted from blood. The subset: CD45RA+ positively selected. V usage is TRBV7-2 and J usage is TRBJ2-3; 7 bases agree with TRBD2. The TCR sequence derives from a man aged 18 to 29 in good health. CDR3 sequence: CASRRGAGLKDTQYF. CDR3 DNA sequence: TGTGCCAGCAGGAGGGGAGCGGGGCTGAAAGATACGCAGTATTTT.